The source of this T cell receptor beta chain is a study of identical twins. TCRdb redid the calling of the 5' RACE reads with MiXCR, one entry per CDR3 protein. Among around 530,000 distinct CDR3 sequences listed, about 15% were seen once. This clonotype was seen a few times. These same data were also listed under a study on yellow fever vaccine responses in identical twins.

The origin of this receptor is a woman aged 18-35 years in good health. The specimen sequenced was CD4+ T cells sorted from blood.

CDR3 sequence reads: CASRTGGESYNEQFF. Here the CDR3 DNA reads TGTGCCAGCAGAACCGGGGGGGAGTCCTACAATGAGCAGTTCTTC. The chain employs TRBV28 and TRBJ2-1, with TRBD2 identical over 8 bases. CDR3 length: 15 residues. Trimming at V came to 6 bases and at J to 1 base, leaving 5 bases not matched to a gene. CDR1 and CDR2 from the germline V gene are MDHEN and SYDVKM.